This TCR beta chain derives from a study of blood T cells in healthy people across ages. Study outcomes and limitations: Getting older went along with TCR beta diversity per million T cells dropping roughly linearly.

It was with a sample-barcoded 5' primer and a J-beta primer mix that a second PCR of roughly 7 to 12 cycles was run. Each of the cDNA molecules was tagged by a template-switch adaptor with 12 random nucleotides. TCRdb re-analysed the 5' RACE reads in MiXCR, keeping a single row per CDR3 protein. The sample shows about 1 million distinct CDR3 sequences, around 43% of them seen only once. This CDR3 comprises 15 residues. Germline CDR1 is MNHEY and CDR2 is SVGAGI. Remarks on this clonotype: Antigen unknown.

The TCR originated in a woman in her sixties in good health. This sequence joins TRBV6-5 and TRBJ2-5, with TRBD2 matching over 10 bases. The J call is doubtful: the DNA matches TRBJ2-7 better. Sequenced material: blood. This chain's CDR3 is CASSQNSGRSFEQYF. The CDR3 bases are TGTGCCAGCAGTCAGAATAGCGGGAGGAGTTTCGAGCAGTACTTC.